This TCR beta chain was obtained from a study of blood T cell repertoires in COVID-19. Study-level information: The study counted Cohort 3 donors as recovered given two negative PCRs, clearance, or symptom resolution. Some COVID-19 samples were acute and others convalescent; all came from the United States, Italy and Spain. From T cells, B-cell-depleted T cells, or PBMCs came the material, which was cDNA or gDNA.

Libraries were prepared by immunoSEQ multiplex PCR; TCRdb keeps only in-frame clonotypes and omits some of them. The sample lists around 140,000 clones, over 75% occurring once. The CDR3 totals 14 residues. CDR1 and CDR2 from the germline V gene are MNHNS and SASEGT. With V trimmed by 3 bases and J by 4 bases, 1 base remained unmatched. The participants were between about 18 and 100 years old and came from about two dozen US areas. Sequenced material: PBMCs or T cells enriched from blood (not recorded which). V is TRBV6-1 and J is TRBJ1-1, with 11 bases identical to TRBD1. The receptor's source is a man aged 50-59 years in a cohort exposed to, infected with or recovered from COVID-19 (not recorded which). CDR3 coding DNA: TGTGCCAGCAGTGAGGGACAGGGGGGCACTGAAGCTTTCTTT. Its translation is CASSEGQGGTEAFF.